This TCR beta chain was sequenced for a study of blood T cells in healthy people across ages. Broader study findings: The fall in TCR beta diversity per million T cells was roughly linear with age.

Using a J-beta primer mix together with a sample-barcoded 5' primer, a second PCR was run for about 7 to 12 cycles. TCRdb re-called the 5' RACE reads through MiXCR, storing one row per CDR3 protein. The top ten hold 15% to 20% of the sample, which has about 1 million distinct CDR3 sequences, less than 50% seen once. With regard to this clonotype: Its antigen is unidentified.

The CDR3 is 13 residues long. Germline CDR1 is DFQATT and CDR2 is SNEGSKA (reference sequence). V dropped 3 bases and J dropped 6; count of bases not matched to a gene: 0. This rearrangement joins TRBV20-1 to TRBJ2-1; 12 bases are shared with TRBD2. Sequencing was carried out using blood. The origin of this receptor is an older woman in good health. The CDR3 spells CSARTSGSNEQFF. In DNA form, the CDR3 reads TGCAGTGCTAGGACTAGCGGGAGCAATGAGCAGTTCTTC.